Each of the 6 T cell receptor beta chains below was sequenced from the same sample in a study of Ad26.COV2.S vaccination and SARS-CoV-2 variants. The table came from immunoSEQ multiplex PCR; TCRdb's copy has only in-frame clones and leaves some out. The data contain nearly 400,000 clones, about 89% of them singletons. Sample treatment: some 20 received Ad26.COV2.S at low or high dose, single or two shots; several received placebo; per-sample allocation not given. The samples were gathered on day 63 after the first injection of vaccine or placebo. The specimen was peripheral blood, collected in a trial of Ad26.COV2.S vaccine versus placebo. These receptors came from a person aged 18-65 years who received the Ad26.COV2.S COVID-19 vaccine or a placebo.

The chain couples TRBV2 to TRBJ1-1; possibly TRBD1 for D (6 bases). The CDR3 loop spans 12 amino acids. V dropped 7 bases and J dropped 7 bases, with 13 bases sitting between them. The V gene's germline CDR1 is SNHLY and CDR2 FYNNEI. The CDR3 DNA is TGTGCCAGCACCACACAGGACAGTGAAGCTTTCTTT. Translation gives CASTTQDSEAFF.

This clone was seen only once. The chain uses TRBV6-2 or TRBV6-3 and TRBJ2-3; 7 positions agree with TRBD2. Germline V CDR1 and CDR2: MNHEY, SVGEGT. The CDR3 has 18 residues. The V gene end was trimmed by 6 bases and the J gene end by 1 base; junction bases not matched to a gene: 16. The CDR3 region is CASSPLSGGGVGTDTQYF. CDR3 nucleotides: TGTGCCAGCAGCCCTCTTTCGGGGGGAGGTGTTGGCACAGATACGCAGTATTTT.

This chain links TRBV27 with TRBJ1-2; TRBD1 might be the D (6 bases). CDR3 length: 13 amino acids. The V end lost 6 bases, the J end lost 5 bases, and 13 bases lay between the germline ends. CDR1 is MNHEY and CDR2 is SMNVEV in the germline V gene (reference sequence). The CDR3: CASRGAGYYGYTF. For the CDR3, the DNA is TGTGCCAGCAGGGGGGCAGGTTATTATGGCTACACCTTC.

This rearrangement joins TRBV7-8 to TRBJ2-7; no clear D. This CDR3 is built from 15 residues. The V end was cut by 5 bases, the J end by 2 bases, with 16 bases between. Germline V gene sequence: CDR1 SGHVS, CDR2 FQNEAQ. The DNA for the CDR3 is TGTGCCAGCAGCCCCGGGCCAGTCGCCACCTACGAGCAGTACTTC. Translated: CASSPGPVATYEQYF.

This sequence joins TRBV7-9 and TRBJ2-2, with 10 nucleotides matching TRBD2. CDR1 is SEHNR, CDR2 FQNEAQ, per germline (reference sequence). The CDR3 contains 16 residues. The trim removed 8 bases at V and 6 bases at J, leaving 12 bases unmatched. CDR3 DNA sequence: TGTGCCAGCTCCCGGCCCCTAGCGGGAGTCGCCGGGGAGCTGTTTTTT. Its translation: CASSRPLAGVAGELFF.

This chain uses TRBV9 with TRBJ1-6; no reliable D call. The V end lost 0 bases, the J end lost 4 bases, and 5 bases lay between the germline ends. The CDR3 length is 14 residues. CDR1 SGDLS and CDR2 YYNGEE come from the germline V gene. Here the CDR3 reads CASSVDVYNSPLHF. As DNA, the CDR3 is TGTGCCAGCAGCGTAGATGTGTATAATTCACCCCTCCACTTT.